Listed here are 27 T cell receptor beta chains from one sample, sequenced in a study of molecular identifiers for immune sequencing clone quantification (dated by TCRdb to the late 2010s). Receptors were amplified or captured by PCR. Instrument on record: NextSeq 500. TCRdb cleaned the public reads at Q25 with fastp, built clones with MiXCR and kept in-frame beta chains. Here each entry gathers all rows of one CDR3 protein and keeps the most common genes and DNA. The sample table records about 630,000 distinct CDR3 sequences; 25% of these occur just once. The ten biggest clones cover about 0.8% of the sample. Sequencing input: naive CD8+ T cells from blood, with Jurkat cell RNA spiked in. What the cell subset or site label conveys for this sample: FACS-sorted CD8+CD4-CCR7+CD45RA+ naive T cells. The receptors were gathered from a human donor in good health. Some libraries in this study had Jurkat cell RNA spiked in.

The chain joins TRBV3-1 to TRBJ1-1; a weak D match, TRBD1 (6 bases). The germline V gene has CDR1 LGHDT and CDR2 YNNKEL (reference sequence). Trimming shortened V by 1 base and J by 1 base, and 22 bases separated the two germline ends. This CDR3 comprises 19 residues. CDR3 in amino acids: CASSQVVIAGGEGNTEAFF. In DNA form, the CDR3 reads TGTGCCAGCAGCCAAGTAGTAATTGCCGGGGGCGAGGGGAACACTGAAGCTTTCTTT.

The chain carries TRBV30 and TRBJ2-2; D is ambiguous. Trimming cost V 4 bases and J 1 base, with 7 bases left between them. CDR3 length equals 13 residues. From germline, CDR1 is GTSNPN and CDR2 SVGIG (reference sequence). The CDR3 here is CAWTWRNTGELFF. CDR3 DNA sequence: TGTGCCTGGACCTGGCGGAACACCGGGGAGCTGTTTTTT.

V is TRBV20-1 and J is TRBJ2-7, with D possibly being TRBD1 (5 bases). Germline assignment: CDR1 DFQATT and CDR2 SNEGSKA (reference sequence). Trimming removed 0 bases at V and 0 bases at J, with 9 bases between. The CDR3 contains 14 residues. CDR3 region: CSARDGAISYEQYF. In nucleotides, the CDR3 is TGCAGTGCTAGAGATGGGGCTATCTCCTACGAGCAGTACTTC.

Remarks on this clonotype: One base away lies a much larger clone, so this may be a sequencing read error. This chain connects TRBV28 to TRBJ2-7; 8 bases are shared with TRBD1. The CDR3 runs 15 residues. Germline V gene data show CDR1 as MDHEN and CDR2 as SYDVKM. With V trimmed by 6 bases and J by 9 bases, 16 bases remained unmatched. CDR3 coding DNA: TGTGCCAGCAGCTTCAGGGGGCGGAGGGCCCACGCGCAGTACTTC. Amino acid sequence: CASSFRGRRAHAQYF.

In this sample, this clonotype turned up a few times. The genes are TRBV20-1 and TRBJ1-4; D might be TRBD1 (6 bases). V lost 6 bases and J 6 bases, leaving 23 bases between the germline ends. The germline CDR1 and CDR2 sequences are DFQATT and SNEGSKA (reference sequence). The CDR3 spans 16 residues. CDR3 nucleotides: TGCAGTGCGCCTGCCAACCAGGGGAGGATTGATGAAAAACTGTTTTTT. Amino acid sequence: CSAPANQGRIDEKLFF.

Details on this clonotype: With a much larger clone just one base away, this may be a read error. The V call is TRBV28, the J call TRBJ2-1; 9 bases match TRBD2. CDR3 length: 16 amino acids. The J segment lost 12 bases and the V segment lost 5 bases, leaving 17 bases of the junction unmatched. Germline CDR1 MDHEN, CDR2 SYDVKM. The chain's CDR3 is CASSPPGSGSLGAQFF. The CDR3 DNA reads TGTGCCAGCAGTCCCCCCGGTAGCGGGAGTCTAGGTGCGCAGTTCTTC.

The chain recombines TRBV27 with TRBJ1-1, with D unresolved. This CDR3 spans 13 amino acids. V dropped 6 bases and J dropped 1 base, with 9 bases sitting between them. Germline loops: CDR1 MNHEY, CDR2 SMNVEV (reference sequence). The CDR3 DNA is TGTGCCAGCAGCTCGACATGGAACACTGAAGCTTTCTTT. Translation: CASSSTWNTEAFF.

A few counts support this clonotype. V usage is TRBV15 and J usage is TRBJ1-4, with a possible D match to TRBD1 (5 bases). Trimming stripped 0 bases from V and 1 base from J, with 15 bases between. Germline lookup yields CDR1 LNHNV and CDR2 YYDKDF (reference sequence). The CDR3 contains 18 residues. The CDR3 region is CATSREVRVGETNEKLFF. Written as DNA, the CDR3 is TGTGCCACCAGCAGAGAGGTCAGGGTGGGAGAAACTAATGAAAAACTGTTTTTT.

Of note for this clonotype: This likely came from a read error, as a far larger clone is one base away. This CDR3 fails to terminate in the conserved phenylalanine or tryptophan, so it likely reflects a read error. The chain combines TRBV5-1 with TRBJ1-1; D is ambiguous. Germline CDR1 is SGHRS and CDR2 is YFSETQ. CDR3 size: 13 residues. The germline V and J ends were trimmed by 4 bases and 0 bases, with 7 bases remaining between them. CDR3 protein: CASSSRMNTEAFL. The CDR3 bases are TGCGCCAGCAGCAGCCGAATGAACACTGAAGCTTTCCTT.

With regard to this clonotype: This may stem from a read error, because a much larger clone lies one nucleotide away. The chain has TRBV29-1 and TRBJ1-2, with D possibly being TRBD1 (5 bases). Per the germline V gene, CDR1 is SQVTM and CDR2 is ANQGSEA. The CDR3 length is 12 residues. The V end was cut by 3 bases, the J end by 4 bases, with 9 bases between. The CDR3 loop is CSVDGASYGYTF. The CDR3 coding sequence is TGCAGCGTTGACGGGGCGAGCTATGGCTACACCTTC. The variable domain in full, with the rest retrieved from reference TRBV29-1 and TRBJ1-2, is SAVISQKPSRDICQRGTSLTIQCQVDSQVTMMFWYRQQPGQSLTLIATANQGSEATYESGFVIDKFPISRPNLTFSTLTVSNMSPEDSSIYLCSVDGASYGYTFGSGTRLTVV.

Only a few counts were recorded for this clonotype. The rearrangement uses TRBV7-2 and TRBJ1-2; 7 bases match TRBD1. The ends lost 3 bases at V and 4 bases at J; junction bases unmatched: 11. There are 16 residues in the CDR3. The germline V gene has CDR1 SGHTA and CDR2 FQGNSA. The CDR3 sequence is CASSFQGGEVSYGYTF. The CDR3 coding sequence is TGTGCCAGCAGCTTTCAGGGGGGGGAAGTTAGCTATGGCTACACCTTC.

Remarks on this clonotype: This could be a read error, since a much larger clone is one nucleotide away. The chain employs TRBV18 and TRBJ1-5; D is unclear. Germline V lookup: CDR1 KGHSH, CDR2 LQKENI. The CDR3 contains 13 residues. Trimming removed 0 bases at V and 7 bases at J, with 7 bases between. This CDR3 is CASSPPPAQPQHF. CDR3 nucleotides: TGTGCCAGCTCACCACCGCCAGCCCAGCCCCAGCATTTT.

This clonotype came up a few times. The V gene is TRBV16, the J gene TRBJ1-6, with no clear D. CDR3 size: 15 residues. Between the trimmed V and J ends, which lost 4 bases and 8 bases, there was a span of 15 bases. In germline, CDR1 is KGHSY, CDR2 FQNENV. CDR3 protein: CASSPPDAGYSPLHF. As DNA, the CDR3 is TGTGCCAGCAGCCCACCGGATGCGGGGTATTCACCCCTCCACTTT.

This clonotype was seen many times. The chain recombines TRBV7-2 with TRBJ2-5; 10 bases match TRBD2. CDR1 and CDR2 from the germline V gene are SGHTA and FQGNSA. The CDR3 totals 18 residues. After removal of 3 bases from V and 2 bases from J, the junction contained 12 bases not matched to a gene. Written as DNA, the CDR3 is TGTGCCAGCAGCTTCTGGGGTAGCGGGGGGCAGAGGCAAGAGACCCAGTACTTC. It yields the protein CASSFWGSGGQRQETQYF.

This clonotype occurred a few times. The rearrangement links TRBV20-1 to TRBJ2-1; D is perhaps TRBD2 (5 bases). CDR3 length equals 16 residues. The ends were cut back, 0 bases at V and 10 bases at J, with 22 bases in the middle. Germline-derived CDR1 and CDR2 are DFQATT and SNEGSKA (reference sequence). CDR3 loop: CSARDPGYRQTYEQFF. The CDR3 nucleotides read TGCAGTGCTAGAGATCCGGGGTACCGCCAGACGTACGAGCAGTTCTTC.

About this clonotype: It may be a read error: a sequence one base away is much more abundant. The chain is built from TRBV6-5 and TRBJ2-3, with a possible D match to TRBD2 (5 bases). CDR3 size: 15 residues. Germline loops: CDR1 MNHEY, CDR2 SVGAGI. CDR3 amino acids: CAGSKLVERADTQYF. CDR3 bases: TGTGCCGGCAGCAAGTTGGTCGAGAGGGCTGATACGCAGTATTTT.

To note about this clonotype: A much larger clone is a single base away; this may be a read error. The chain couples TRBV24-1 to TRBJ2-5; D may match TRBD1 or TRBD2 (6 bases each). The V gene's germline CDR1 is KGHDR and CDR2 SFDVKD. The CDR3 has 16 residues. Trimming shortened V by 3 bases and J by 2 bases, and 15 bases separated the two germline ends. CDR3 nucleotide sequence: TGTGCCACCAGTGATCCCACCCGGGGGCCTCAAGAGACCCAGTACTTC. Translating gives CATSDPTRGPQETQYF.

This chain's CDR3 is CAWTGGSVSETQYF. The CDR3 DNA reads TGTGCCTGGACAGGGGGGTCAGTTTCGGAGACCCAGTACTTC. The V and J genes are TRBV30 and TRBJ2-5; tentatively, D is TRBD1 (7 bases). In germline, CDR1 is GTSNPN, CDR2 SVGIG (reference sequence). The ends were cut back, 4 bases at V and 5 bases at J, with 17 bases in the middle. This CDR3 has 14 residues.

The chain carries TRBV27 and TRBJ2-3; perhaps D is TRBD1 or TRBD2 (5 bases each). Germline V gives CDR1 MNHEY, CDR2 SMNVEV (reference sequence). Trimming pared 3 bases from V and 2 bases from J, leaving 18 bases between. The CDR3 spans 17 residues. The CDR3 loop is CASSFSQPGTITDTQYF. DNA of the CDR3: TGTGCCAGCAGTTTTTCCCAACCCGGGACGATCACAGATACGCAGTATTTT.

The table lists this clonotype with many counts. The chain is built from TRBV27 and TRBJ1-5, with 8 bases matching TRBD1. The CDR3 totals 17 residues. V gave up 2 bases and J gave up 5 bases; unmatched junction bases: 11. Per the germline V gene, CDR1 is MNHEY and CDR2 is SMNVEV (reference sequence). CDR3 DNA sequence: TGTGCCAGCAGTTTAACCCAGGGGGCGGGGGCCCATCAGCCCCAGCATTTT. Its protein is CASSLTQGAGAHQPQHF.

This clonotype was recorded many times. This rearrangement joins TRBV7-9 to TRBJ2-7; D uncertain. V gave up 1 base and J gave up 6 bases, with 7 bases separating them. The CDR3 totals 12 residues. Germline-derived CDR1 and CDR2 are SEHNR and FQNEAQ (reference sequence). This chain's CDR3 is CASSLVTTEQYF. As DNA, the CDR3 is TGTGCCAGCAGCTTAGTGACGACCGAGCAGTACTTC.

This clonotype occurred many times. The genes are TRBV14 and TRBJ2-3; 8 nucleotides align to TRBD2. Trimming at V came to 0 bases and at J to 1 base, leaving 9 bases not matched to a gene. Germline assignment: CDR1 SGHDN and CDR2 FVKESK. The CDR3 is 18 residues long. CDR3 region: CASSQDRAGARGTDTQYF. CDR3 nucleotides: TGTGCCAGCAGCCAAGATCGAGCGGGGGCGCGAGGCACAGATACGCAGTATTTT.

This clonotype was seen only a few times. The J gene is TRBJ2-2, the V gene TRBV4-1; D might be TRBD1 or TRBD2, each matching 5 bases. V was trimmed by 1 base and J by 7 bases, leaving 10 bases between them. Germline CDR1 MGHRA, CDR2 YSYEKL. CDR3 length: 14 residues. The CDR3 spells CASSQVYGGGELFF. In DNA form, the CDR3 reads TGCGCCAGCAGCCAAGTATATGGGGGCGGGGAGCTGTTTTTT.

This clonotype has at least ten counts. The J gene is TRBJ2-3, the V gene TRBV2; D remains ambiguous. The CDR3 contains 13 residues. CDR1 is SNHLY, CDR2 FYNNEI, per germline. V was shortened by 2 bases and J by 2 bases, with 5 bases between the two germline ends. As DNA, the CDR3 is TGTGCCAGCAGTGAATACGACACAGATACGCAGTATTTT. It codes for CASSEYDTDTQYF.

The chain recombines TRBV24-1 with TRBJ2-2; the D gene is possibly TRBD1 (5 bases). With 0 bases removed from V and 3 bases from J, the gap between germline ends came to 10 bases. This CDR3 spans 16 amino acids. CDR1 is KGHDR, CDR2 SFDVKD, per germline. As DNA, the CDR3 is TGTGCCACCAGTGATTTGTCAGGGTATGACACCGGGGAGCTGTTTTTT. Translating gives CATSDLSGYDTGELFF.

As for this clonotype: A read error may be the cause here, since a much bigger clone is one base away. This rearrangement joins TRBV19 to TRBJ1-5; D may be TRBD1 (6 bases). The CDR3 runs to 15 residues. Germline CDR1 is LNHDA and CDR2 is SQIVND (reference sequence). CDR3 protein: CPSSTRTAGNQPQHF. Written as DNA, the CDR3 is TGTCCCAGTAGTACCCGGACAGCTGGCAATCAGCCCCAGCATTTT.

Only a few counts were recorded for this clonotype. The CDR3 protein is CASSLYQGQGAGELFF. The CDR3 coding sequence is TGTGCCAGCAGCCTGTACCAGGGCCAGGGTGCCGGGGAGCTGTTTTTT. This chain joins TRBV7-9 and TRBJ2-2, with a weak D call TRBD1 (5 bases). CDR1 is SEHNR and CDR2 is FQNEAQ in the germline V gene (reference sequence). The CDR3 loop spans 16 amino acids. V shed 5 bases and J shed 6 bases, with 19 bases lying between them.